This TCR beta chain is from a study of blood T cell repertoires in COVID-19. Profiling relied on immunoSEQ multiplex PCR, and the TCRdb table lists in-frame clones only, not all of them. The sample lists approximately 120,000 clones, approximately 85% occurring once. Patients at the Seattle site were enrolled during active infection and followed longitudinally. The ends lost 5 bases at V and 5 bases at J; junction bases unmatched: 5. CDR1 is SGHTA and CDR2 is FQGTGA in the germline V gene. The CDR3 covers 13 residues. This clone showed up just once. The V call is TRBV7-3, the J call TRBJ2-5; 7 bases agree with TRBD2. The sample taken for sequencing was peripheral blood. This clonotype was sampled from an elderly woman with COVID-19, enrolled during active disease. CDR3 bases: TGTGCCAGCAGCCCCATGGGGGGGGAGACCCAGTACTTC. Protein: CASSPMGGETQYF.